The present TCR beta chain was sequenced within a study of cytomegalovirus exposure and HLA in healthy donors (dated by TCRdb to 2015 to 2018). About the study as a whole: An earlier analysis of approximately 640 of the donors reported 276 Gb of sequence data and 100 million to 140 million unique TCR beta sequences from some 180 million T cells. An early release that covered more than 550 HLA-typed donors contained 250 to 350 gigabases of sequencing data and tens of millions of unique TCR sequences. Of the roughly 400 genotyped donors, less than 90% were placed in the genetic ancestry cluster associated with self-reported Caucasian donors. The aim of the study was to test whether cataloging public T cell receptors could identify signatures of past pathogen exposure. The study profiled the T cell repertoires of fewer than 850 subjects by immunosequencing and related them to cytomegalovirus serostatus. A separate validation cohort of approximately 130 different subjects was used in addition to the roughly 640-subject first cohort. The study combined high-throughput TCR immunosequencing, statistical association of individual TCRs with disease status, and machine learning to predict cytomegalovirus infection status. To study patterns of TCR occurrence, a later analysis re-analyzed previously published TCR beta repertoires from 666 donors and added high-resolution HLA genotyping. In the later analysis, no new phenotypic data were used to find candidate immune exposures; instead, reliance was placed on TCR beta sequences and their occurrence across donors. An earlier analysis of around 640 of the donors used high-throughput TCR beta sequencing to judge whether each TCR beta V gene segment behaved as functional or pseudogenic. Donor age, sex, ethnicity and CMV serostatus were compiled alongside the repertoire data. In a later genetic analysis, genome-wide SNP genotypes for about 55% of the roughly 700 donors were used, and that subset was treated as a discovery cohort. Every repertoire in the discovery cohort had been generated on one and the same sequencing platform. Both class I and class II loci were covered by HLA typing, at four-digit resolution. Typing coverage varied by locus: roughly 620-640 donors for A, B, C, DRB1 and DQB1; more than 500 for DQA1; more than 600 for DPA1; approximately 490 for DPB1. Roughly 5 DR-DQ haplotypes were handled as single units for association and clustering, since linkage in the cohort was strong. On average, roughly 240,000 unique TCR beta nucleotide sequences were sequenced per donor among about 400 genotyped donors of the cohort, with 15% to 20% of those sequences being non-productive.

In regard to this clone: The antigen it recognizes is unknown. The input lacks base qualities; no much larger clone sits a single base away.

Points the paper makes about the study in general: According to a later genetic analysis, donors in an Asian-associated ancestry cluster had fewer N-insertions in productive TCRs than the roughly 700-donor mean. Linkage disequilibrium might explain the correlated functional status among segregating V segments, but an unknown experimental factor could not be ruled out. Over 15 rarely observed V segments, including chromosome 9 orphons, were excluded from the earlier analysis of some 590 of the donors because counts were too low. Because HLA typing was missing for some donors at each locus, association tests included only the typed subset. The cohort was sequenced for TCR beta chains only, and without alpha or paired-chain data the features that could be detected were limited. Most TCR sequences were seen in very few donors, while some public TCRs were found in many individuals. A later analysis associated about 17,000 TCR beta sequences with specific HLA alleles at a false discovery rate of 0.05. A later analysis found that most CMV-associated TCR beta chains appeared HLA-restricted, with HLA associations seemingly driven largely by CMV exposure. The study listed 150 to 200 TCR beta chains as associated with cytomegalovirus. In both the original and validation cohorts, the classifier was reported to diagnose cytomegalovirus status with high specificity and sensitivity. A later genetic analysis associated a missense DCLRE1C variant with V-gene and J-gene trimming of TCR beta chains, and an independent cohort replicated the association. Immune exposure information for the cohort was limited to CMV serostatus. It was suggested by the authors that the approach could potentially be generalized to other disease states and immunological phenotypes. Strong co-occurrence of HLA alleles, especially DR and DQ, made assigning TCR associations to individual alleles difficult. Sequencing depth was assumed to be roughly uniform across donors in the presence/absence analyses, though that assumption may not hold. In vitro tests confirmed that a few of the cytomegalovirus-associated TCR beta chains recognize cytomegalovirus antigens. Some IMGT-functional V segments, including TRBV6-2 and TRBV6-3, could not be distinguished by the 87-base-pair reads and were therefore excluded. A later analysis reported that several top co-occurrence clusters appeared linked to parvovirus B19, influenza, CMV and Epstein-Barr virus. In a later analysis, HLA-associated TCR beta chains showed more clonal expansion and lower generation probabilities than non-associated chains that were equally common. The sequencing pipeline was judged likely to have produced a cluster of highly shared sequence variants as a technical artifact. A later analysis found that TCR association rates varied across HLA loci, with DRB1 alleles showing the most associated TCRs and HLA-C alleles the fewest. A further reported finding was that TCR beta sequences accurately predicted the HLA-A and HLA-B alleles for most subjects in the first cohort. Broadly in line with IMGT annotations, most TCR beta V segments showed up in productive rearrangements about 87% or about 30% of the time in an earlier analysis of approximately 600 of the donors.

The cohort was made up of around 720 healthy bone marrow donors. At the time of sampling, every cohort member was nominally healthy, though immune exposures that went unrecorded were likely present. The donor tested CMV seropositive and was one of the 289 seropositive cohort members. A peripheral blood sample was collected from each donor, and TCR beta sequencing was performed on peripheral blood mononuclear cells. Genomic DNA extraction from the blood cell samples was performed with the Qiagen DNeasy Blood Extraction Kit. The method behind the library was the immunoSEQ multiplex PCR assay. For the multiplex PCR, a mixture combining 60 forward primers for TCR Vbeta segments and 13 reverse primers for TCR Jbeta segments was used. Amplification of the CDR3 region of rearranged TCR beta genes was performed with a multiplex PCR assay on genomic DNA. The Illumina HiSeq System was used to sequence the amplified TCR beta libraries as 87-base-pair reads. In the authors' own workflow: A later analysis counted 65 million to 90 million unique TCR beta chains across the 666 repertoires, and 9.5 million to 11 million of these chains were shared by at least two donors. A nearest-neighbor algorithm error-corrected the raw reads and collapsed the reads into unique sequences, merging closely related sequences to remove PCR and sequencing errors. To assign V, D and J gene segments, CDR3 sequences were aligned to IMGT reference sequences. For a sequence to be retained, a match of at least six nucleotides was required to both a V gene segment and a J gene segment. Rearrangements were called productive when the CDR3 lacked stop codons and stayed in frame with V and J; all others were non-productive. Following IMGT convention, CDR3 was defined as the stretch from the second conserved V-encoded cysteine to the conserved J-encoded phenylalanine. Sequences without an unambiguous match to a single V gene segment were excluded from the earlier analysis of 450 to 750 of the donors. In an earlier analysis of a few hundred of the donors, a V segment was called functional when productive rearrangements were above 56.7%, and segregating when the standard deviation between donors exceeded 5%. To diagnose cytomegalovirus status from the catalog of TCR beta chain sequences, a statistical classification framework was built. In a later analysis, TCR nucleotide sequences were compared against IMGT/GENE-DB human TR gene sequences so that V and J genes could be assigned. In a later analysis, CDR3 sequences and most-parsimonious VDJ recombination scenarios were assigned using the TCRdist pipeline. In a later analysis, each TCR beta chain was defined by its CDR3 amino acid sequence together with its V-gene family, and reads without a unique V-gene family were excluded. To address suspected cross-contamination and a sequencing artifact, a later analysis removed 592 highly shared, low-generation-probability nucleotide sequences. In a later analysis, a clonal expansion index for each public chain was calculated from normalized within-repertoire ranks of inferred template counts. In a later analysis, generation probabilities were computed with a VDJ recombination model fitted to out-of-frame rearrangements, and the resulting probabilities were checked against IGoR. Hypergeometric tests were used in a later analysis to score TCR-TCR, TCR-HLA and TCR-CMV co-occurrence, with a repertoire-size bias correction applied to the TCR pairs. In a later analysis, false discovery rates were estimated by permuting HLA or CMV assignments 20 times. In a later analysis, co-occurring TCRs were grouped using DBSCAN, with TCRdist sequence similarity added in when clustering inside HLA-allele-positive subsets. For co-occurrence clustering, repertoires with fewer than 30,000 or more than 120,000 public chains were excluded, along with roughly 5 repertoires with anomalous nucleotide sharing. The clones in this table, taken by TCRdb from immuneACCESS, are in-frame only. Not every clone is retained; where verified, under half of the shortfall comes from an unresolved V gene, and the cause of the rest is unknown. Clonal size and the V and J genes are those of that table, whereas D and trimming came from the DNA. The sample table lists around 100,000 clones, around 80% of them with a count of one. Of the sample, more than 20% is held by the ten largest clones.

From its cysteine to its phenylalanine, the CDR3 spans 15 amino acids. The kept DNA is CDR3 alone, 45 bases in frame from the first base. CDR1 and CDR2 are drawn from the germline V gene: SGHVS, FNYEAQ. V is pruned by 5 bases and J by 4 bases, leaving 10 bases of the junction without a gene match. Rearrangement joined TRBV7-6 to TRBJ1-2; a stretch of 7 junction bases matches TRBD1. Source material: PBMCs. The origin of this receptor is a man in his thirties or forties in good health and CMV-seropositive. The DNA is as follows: TGTGCCAGCAGCCCCGGGACAGCCCGCGGCTATGGCTACACCTTC. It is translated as CASSPGTARGYGYTF. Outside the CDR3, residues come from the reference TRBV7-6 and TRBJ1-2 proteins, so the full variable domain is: GAGVSQSPRYKVTKRGQDVALRCDPISGHVSLYWYRQALGQGPEFLTYFNYEAQQDKSGLPNDRFSAERPEGSISTLTIQRTEQRDSAMYRCASSPGTARGYGYTFGSGTRLTVV.